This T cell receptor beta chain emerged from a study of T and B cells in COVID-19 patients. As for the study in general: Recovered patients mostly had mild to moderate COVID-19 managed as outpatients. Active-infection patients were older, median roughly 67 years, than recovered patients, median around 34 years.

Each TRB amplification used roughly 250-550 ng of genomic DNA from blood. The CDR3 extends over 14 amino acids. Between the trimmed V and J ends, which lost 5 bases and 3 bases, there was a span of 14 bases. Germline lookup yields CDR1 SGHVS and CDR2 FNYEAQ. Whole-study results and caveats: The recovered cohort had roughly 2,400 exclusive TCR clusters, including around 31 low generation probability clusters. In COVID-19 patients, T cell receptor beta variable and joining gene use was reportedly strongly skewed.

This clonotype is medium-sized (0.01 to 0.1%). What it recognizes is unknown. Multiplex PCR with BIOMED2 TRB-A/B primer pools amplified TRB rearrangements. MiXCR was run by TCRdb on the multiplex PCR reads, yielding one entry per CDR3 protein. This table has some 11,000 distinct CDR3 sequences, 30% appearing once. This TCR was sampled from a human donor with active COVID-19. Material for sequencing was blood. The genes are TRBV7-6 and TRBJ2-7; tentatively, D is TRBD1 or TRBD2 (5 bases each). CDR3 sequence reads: CASSLGTSSYEQYF. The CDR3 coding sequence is TGTGCCAGCAGCCTCGGGACGAGTAGCTACGAGCAGTACTTC.